One and the same sample provided the 27 T cell receptor beta chains below, sequenced in a study of blood T cell repertoires in COVID-19. Repertoires were generated with immunoSEQ multiplex PCR, while TCRdb's copy carries only in-frame clones and drops some. The sample includes roughly 240,000 clones, 70% to 90% of them seen just once. Specimen: peripheral blood. The source is a woman in her 30s who had recovered from COVID-19.

The gene calls are TRBV27 and TRBJ1-2; the match to TRBD1 covers 8 bases. The germline CDR1 and CDR2 sequences are MNHEY and SMNVEV (reference sequence). With 6 bases clipped from V and 5 bases from J, the junction kept 5 bases outside the gene matches. The CDR3 is 13 residues long. DNA for the CDR3: TGTGCCAGCAGGGCAGGGGGCCTATATGGCTACACCTTC. Its translation is CASRAGGLYGYTF.

The rearrangement joins TRBV13 to TRBJ2-7; D is unclear. Germline V lookup: CDR1 PRHDT, CDR2 FYEKMQ (reference sequence). Trimming left V 0 bases short and J 1 base short, with 7 bases between. CDR3 length equals 14 residues. The CDR3 bases are TGTGCCAGCAGCTTAGGCCTCCTATCCTACGAGCAGTACTTC. Translated, it gives CASSLGLLSYEQYF.

The V call is TRBV4-1, the J call TRBJ1-2; 8 nucleotides align to TRBD1. Per the germline V gene, CDR1 is MGHRA and CDR2 is YSYEKL. This CDR3 contains 15 residues. The V segment lost 1 base and the J segment 4 bases; nucleotides outside the gene matches: 5. The CDR3 reads CASSQGQGAVYGYTF. The CDR3 nucleotides read TGCGCCAGCAGCCAAGGTCAGGGGGCGGTCTATGGCTACACCTTC.

The rearrangement links TRBV5-4 to TRBJ2-1, with D perhaps matching TRBD2 (5 bases). The CDR3 runs 18 residues. Germline lookup yields CDR1 SGHNT and CDR2 YYREEE (reference sequence). Trimming cost V 0 bases and J 0 bases, with 16 bases left between them. CDR3 nucleotides: TGTGCCAGCAGCTTGGAAACTAGAACACTTAGCTCCTACAATGAGCAGTTCTTC. Protein sequence: CASSLETRTLSSYNEQFF.

The chain couples TRBV29-1 to TRBJ2-1; D is unclear. V lost 6 bases, J lost 10 bases, and 19 bases lay in between. CDR1 and CDR2 (germline): SQVTM, ANQGSEA. This CDR3 is 13 amino acids long. The CDR3 loop is CSVSWFGVTEQFF. The CDR3 DNA reads TGCAGCGTCTCCTGGTTTGGAGTTACGGAGCAGTTCTTC.

The rearrangement uses TRBV5-1 and TRBJ2-1; TRBD1 might be the D (5 bases). The V and J ends lost 4 bases and 3 bases respectively, with 11 bases between them. There are 14 residues in the CDR3. Germline-derived CDR1 and CDR2 are SGHRS and YFSETQ. DNA of the CDR3: TGCGCCAGCAGCACTGACAGAATCTACAATGAGCAGTTCTTC. Residues: CASSTDRIYNEQFF.

This clone is a singleton in its sample. The chain links TRBV10-3 to TRBJ2-1; the D gene is possibly TRBD2 (5 bases). CDR3 length: 15 amino acids. Germline V lookup: CDR1 ENHRY, CDR2 SYGVKD. V gave up 6 bases and J gave up 2 bases, with 14 bases separating them. CDR3 protein: CAISAHGVTYNEQFF. The CDR3 DNA is TGTGCCATCAGCGCTCACGGGGTGACCTACAATGAGCAGTTCTTC.

The rearrangement uses TRBV7-9 and TRBJ2-2; TRBD1 agrees at 12 bases. J lost 5 bases, V lost 1 base, and 11 bases had no gene match. Germline V gene sequence: CDR1 SEHNR, CDR2 FQNEAQ (reference sequence). The CDR3 extends over 19 amino acids. CDR3 sequence: CASSLEFTGTGGLTGELFF. The CDR3 nucleotides read TGTGCCAGCAGCTTAGAATTCACCGGGACAGGGGGCTTAACCGGGGAGCTGTTTTTT.

The chain links TRBV5-1 to TRBJ1-2, with 9 bases matching TRBD1. The V gene's germline CDR1 is SGHRS and CDR2 YFSETQ. Losses at the gene ends were 2 bases for V and 1 base for J; bases not matched to a gene: 3. This CDR3 has 15 amino acids. DNA for the CDR3: TGCGCCAGCAGCTTAGGACAGGGGCGTAACTATGGCTACACCTTC. Translated: CASSLGQGRNYGYTF. The full variable domain, its missing parts supplied by reference TRBV5-1 and TRBJ1-2, is KAGVTQTPRYLIKTRGQQVTLSCSPISGHRSVSWYQQTPGQGLQFLFEYFSETQRNKGNFPGRFSGRQFSNSRSEMNVSTLELGDSALYLCASSLGQGRNYGYTFGSGTRLTVV.

This chain joins TRBV27 and TRBJ2-7, with D possibly being TRBD2 (6 bases). The germline V and J ends were trimmed by 3 bases and 0 bases, with 9 bases remaining between them. This CDR3 comprises 14 residues. Germline lookup yields CDR1 MNHEY and CDR2 SMNVEV (reference sequence). CDR3 coding DNA: TGTGCCAGCAGTTTTGCGGGGAGCTCCTACGAGCAGTACTTC. Amino acid sequence: CASSFAGSSYEQYF.

The chain uses TRBV3-1 (or the pseudogene TRBV3-2) and TRBJ1-6; TRBD1 agrees at 9 bases. Germline assignment: CDR1 LGHDT and CDR2 YNNKEL (reference sequence). This CDR3 spans 16 amino acids. V lost 3 bases to trimming and J lost 5 bases; unmatched junction nucleotides: 5. The CDR3 protein is CASSHLGDRDNSPLHF. The CDR3 nucleotides read TGTGCCAGCAGCCACCTCGGGGACAGGGATAATTCACCCCTCCACTTT.

V and J are TRBV4-2 and TRBJ2-5; 8 bases are a match to TRBD2. Germline CDR1 and CDR2: LGHNA and YNFKEQ. Trimming took 4 bases from V and 5 from J; bases not matched to a gene: 12. The CDR3 length is 16 residues. The CDR3 DNA sequence: TGTGCCAGCAGCCCCCGGGGGAGCGGGGGAGAGGAGACCCAGTACTTC. The encoded protein is CASSPRGSGGEETQYF.

This chain connects TRBV7-9 to TRBJ2-1; weak D call: TRBD1 (5 bases). The V gene's germline CDR1 is SEHNR and CDR2 FQNEAQ (reference sequence). CDR3 length: 14 residues. Trimming shortened V by 5 bases and J by 8 bases, and 16 bases separated the two germline ends. This CDR3 reads CASSQGYDSDEQFF. The DNA of the CDR3 is TGTGCCAGCAGCCAGGGATACGACTCCGATGAGCAGTTCTTC.

There are a few counts of this clone. The V and J genes are TRBV19 and TRBJ2-3; tentative D call: TRBD2 (5 bases). V lost 2 bases and J 0 bases, leaving 12 bases between the germline ends. Germline loops: CDR1 LNHDA, CDR2 SQIVND (reference sequence). The CDR3 has 16 residues. Here the CDR3 DNA reads TGTGCCAGTAGTATAAGGCCGGGAACAAGCACAGATACGCAGTATTTT. As protein: CASSIRPGTSTDTQYF.

Ten or more counts support this clone. The rearrangement joins TRBV21-1 to TRBJ2-3; the D call TRBD2 from the table was never checked on the DNA. TRBV21-1 is a pseudogene. The length of the CDR3 is 11 residues. The CDR3 protein is CAKKPTDTQYF. The CDR3 DNA reads TGTGCCAAAAAGCCCACAGATACGCAGTATTTT.

The chain has TRBV27 and TRBJ1-6; the D gene is possibly TRBD1 (5 bases). The CDR3 sequence is 15 residues long. Trimming pared 2 bases from V and 6 bases from J, leaving 11 bases between. Per germline, CDR1 MNHEY and CDR2 SMNVEV (reference sequence). CDR3: CASSLQGLLNSPLHF. The CDR3 region has the DNA TGTGCCAGCAGTTTACAGGGTTTACTTAATTCACCCCTCCACTTT.

Only one count was recorded for this clone. CDR3: CASSVGQGRETQYF. CDR3 nucleotide sequence: TGTGCCAGCAGCGTAGGACAGGGTAGGGAGACCCAGTACTTC. The gene calls are TRBV9 and TRBJ2-5; 7 bases match TRBD1. From germline, CDR1 is SGDLS and CDR2 YYNGEE. After removal of 0 bases from V and 5 bases from J, the junction contained 4 bases not matched to a gene. The CDR3 sequence is 14 residues long.

The J gene is TRBJ2-3, the V gene TRBV23-1; 7 nucleotides align to TRBD2. TRBV23-1 is given ORF status, its function remaining uncertain. Unmatched junction bases numbered 4, after V lost 0 bases and J lost 1 base. The CDR3 spans 16 residues. CDR3 protein: CASSQSRGGCTDTQYF. The CDR3 nucleotides read TGCGCCAGCAGTCAATCCCGGGGAGGGTGCACAGATACGCAGTATTTT.

V is TRBV7-9 and J is TRBJ1-1; TRBD1 might be the D (6 bases). CDR1 and CDR2 (germline): SEHNR, FQNEAQ (reference sequence). Trimming stripped 11 bases from V and 11 bases from J, with 18 bases between. CDR3 size: 11 residues. CDR3 coding DNA: TGTGCCGGTGGAACAGGGATCGGGGCTTTCTTT. Its protein is CAGGTGIGAFF.

The chain recombines TRBV7-8 with TRBJ2-7; TRBD2 matches at 8 bases. Trimming took 8 bases from V and 7 from J; bases not matched to a gene: 13. Looked up from germline, CDR1 is SGHVS and CDR2 is FQNEAQ. CDR3 length: 14 residues. CDR3: CASESGGWLGEQYF. As DNA, the CDR3 is TGTGCCAGCGAAAGCGGGGGTTGGTTGGGGGAGCAGTACTTC.

V gene TRBV5-1 combines with J gene TRBJ2-5, with 8 bases identical to TRBD2. Germline trimming cut 7 bases from V and 5 bases from J; bases unmatched to any gene: 10. The CDR3 is made up of 14 amino acids. From germline, CDR1 is SGHRS and CDR2 YFSETQ. The CDR3 DNA reads TGCGCCAGCTATAGAGCGGGGGCCGGGGAGACCCAGTACTTC. Its protein is CASYRAGAGETQYF.

In DNA form, the CDR3 reads TGCGCCACCTCCCAGGGACTAGCGGGGGAAGAGACCCAGTACTTC. This gives the protein CATSQGLAGEETQYF. J is TRBJ2-5 and V is TRBV5-1; TRBD2 agrees at 14 bases. V gave up 9 bases and J gave up 3 bases; unmatched junction bases: 7. The CDR3 runs 15 residues. The germline V gene encodes CDR1 SGHRS and CDR2 YFSETQ. The full variable domain, rest sourced from reference TRBV5-1 and TRBJ2-5, is KAGVTQTPRYLIKTRGQQVTLSCSPISGHRSVSWYQQTPGQGLQFLFEYFSETQRNKGNFPGRFSGRQFSNSRSEMNVSTLELGDSALYLCATSQGLAGEETQYFGPGTRLLVL.

The chain uses TRBV7-3 and TRBJ2-1; maybe TRBD2 (6 bases). The V and J ends lost 3 bases and 2 bases respectively, with 11 bases between them. Germline V CDR1 and CDR2: SGHTA, FQGTGA. The CDR3 runs 15 residues. The CDR3 coding sequence is TGTGCCAGCAGCTTGGCGGGAAACGCCTACAATGAGCAGTTCTTC. Protein sequence: CASSLAGNAYNEQFF.

V is TRBV19 and J is TRBJ2-2; weak D call: TRBD1 (7 bases). V was shortened by 2 bases and J by 5 bases, with 12 bases between the two germline ends. CDR3 length: 15 residues. Germline CDR1 reads LNHDA; CDR2 reads SQIVND (reference sequence). The CDR3 DNA sequence: TGTGCCAGTAGTATAAAGGGGGCGGGAACCGGGGAGCTGTTTTTT. Its translation is CASSIKGAGTGELFF.

The table lists this clone with a few counts. This rearrangement joins TRBV11-3 to TRBJ2-1; no firm D call. There are 14 residues in the CDR3. V lost 5 bases, J lost 3 bases, and 11 bases lay in between. Germline V lookup: CDR1 SGHNT, CDR2 YENEEA. The CDR3 spells CASSPSAYYNEQFF. In DNA form, the CDR3 reads TGTGCCAGCAGCCCGAGCGCCTACTACAATGAGCAGTTCTTC.

The chain has TRBV27 and TRBJ1-5; 9 nucleotides align to TRBD1. This CDR3 region has 16 residues. After removal of 3 bases from V and 7 bases from J, the junction contained 10 bases not matched to a gene. Germline lookup yields CDR1 MNHEY and CDR2 SMNVEV (reference sequence). CDR3 protein: CASSFRGPDRGQPQHF. The CDR3 region has the DNA TGTGCCAGCAGTTTCCGGGGCCCGGACAGGGGACAGCCCCAGCATTTT.

V usage is TRBV7-4 and J usage is TRBJ2-5; 10 nucleotides agree with TRBD1. Germline values: CDR1 SGHVT, CDR2 SQSDAQ. CDR3 size: 16 residues. With 4 bases clipped from V and 3 bases from J, the junction kept 8 bases outside the gene matches. CDR3 in DNA: TGTGCCAGCAGCTCTCGGACAGGGGGGATAAAAGAGACCCAGTACTTC. It yields the protein CASSSRTGGIKETQYF.